A single sample is the source of the 28 T cell receptor beta chains below, sequenced in a study of graft-versus-host responses after intestinal transplantation. These TCRs' antigens remain unknown. The repertoire was sequenced with immunoSEQ multiplex PCR; TCRdb's copy has only in-frame clones and lacks some. The data contain some 97,000 clones, about 88% of them singletons. The specimen was unstimulated CD4+ T cells sorted from spleen or lymph node cells, collected before transplant. All receptors come from a human donor who was the organ donor for an intestinal transplant.

The table lists this clone with a count of one. The chain has TRBV6-5 and TRBJ2-7, with 9 bases lining up with TRBD2. The trim removed 6 bases at V and 2 bases at J, leaving 5 bases unmatched. CDR1 MNHEY and CDR2 SVGAGI come from the germline V gene. This CDR3 region has 14 residues. CDR3 DNA sequence: TGTGCCAGCAGCCCCAGCGGGGGGACCTACGAGCAGTACTTC. Its translation: CASSPSGGTYEQYF.

This chain joins TRBV13 and TRBJ1-1; a weak D match, TRBD1 (6 bases). The CDR3 length is 14 residues. With 5 bases removed from V and 7 bases from J, the gap between germline ends came to 17 bases. The germline gives CDR1 PRHDT, CDR2 FYEKMQ (reference sequence). The CDR3 bases are TGTGCCAGCAGCGATCGGACAGTGGGGGGTGAAGCTTTCTTT. Its protein is CASSDRTVGGEAFF.

The genes are TRBV28 and TRBJ1-5; 7 bases fit TRBD1. Per germline, CDR1 MDHEN and CDR2 SYDVKM. The V and J ends lost 5 bases and 1 base, in that order; junction bases with no gene match: 8. The CDR3 is 16 amino acids. The CDR3 nucleotides are TGTGCCAGCAGTGGACCCAGGGGGATAAGCAATCAGCCCCAGCATTTT. Its translation: CASSGPRGISNQPQHF.

This chain links TRBV28 with TRBJ1-1; D not resolved. The germline V gene encodes CDR1 MDHEN and CDR2 SYDVKM. The CDR3 runs 15 residues. V lost 2 bases and J lost 0, with 10 bases in between. DNA of the CDR3: TGTGCCAGCAGTTTACCTACAGTGATGAACACTGAAGCTTTCTTT. This encodes CASSLPTVMNTEAFF.

This clone was seen only once. This chain joins TRBV5-1 and TRBJ2-7; D ambiguous. The germline V gene encodes CDR1 SGHRS and CDR2 YFSETQ. The CDR3 extends over 14 amino acids. The V gene lost 1 base and the J gene lost 4 bases, with 12 bases spanning the gap. This CDR3 is CASSLNLEEYEQYF. The CDR3 DNA reads TGCGCCAGCAGCTTGAACCTCGAGGAGTACGAGCAGTACTTC.

CDR3 in DNA: TGTGCCATCCAGGCGGGACAGCGATTTCAAGAGACCCAGTACTTC. Translation gives CAIQAGQRFQETQYF. The chain employs TRBV28 and TRBJ2-5; possibly TRBD1 for D (7 bases). Germline CDR1 is MDHEN and CDR2 is SYDVKM. The CDR3 has 15 residues. Trimming removed 10 bases from V and 2 bases from J, with 20 bases in between.

This clone came up a few times. The chain couples TRBV5-4 to TRBJ1-3; possibly TRBD1 for D (5 bases). Germline loops: CDR1 SGHNT, CDR2 YYREEE (reference sequence). V was cut by 4 bases and J by 2 bases, with 10 bases left in between. There are 14 residues in the CDR3. The chain's CDR3 is CASSRAGPGNTIYF. The DNA for the CDR3 is TGTGCCAGCAGCCGGGCAGGGCCTGGAAACACCATATATTTT. Looking up the rest from reference TRBV5-4 and TRBJ1-3 gives the full variable domain: ETGVTQSPTHLIKTRGQQVTLRCSSQSGHNTVSWYQQALGQGPQFIFQYYREEENGRGNFPPRFSGLQFPNYSSELNVNALELDDSALYLCASSRAGPGNTIYFGEGSWLTVV.

The gene calls are TRBV7-3 and TRBJ2-1; TRBD2 matches 15 bases. The CDR3 has 19 amino acids. The germline gives CDR1 SGHTA, CDR2 FQGTGA. V lost 4 bases to trimming and J lost 2 bases; unmatched junction nucleotides: 9. The CDR3 is CASSSTGLAGGLAYNEQFF. The CDR3 DNA reads TGTGCCAGCAGCTCAACGGGACTAGCGGGGGGACTAGCCTACAATGAGCAGTTCTTC.

This sequence joins TRBV5-1 and TRBJ1-1; D possibly corresponds to TRBD1 (5 bases). Trimming stripped 4 bases from V and 2 bases from J, with 12 bases between. CDR3 length equals 14 residues. Germline loops: CDR1 SGHRS, CDR2 YFSETQ. For the CDR3, the DNA is TGCGCCAGCAGCCTCGGGACGTCTAACACTGAAGCTTTCTTT. Translation: CASSLGTSNTEAFF.

The chain links TRBV10-3 to TRBJ1-5; TRBD1 might be the D (6 bases). The CDR3 runs to 15 residues. Germline V CDR1 and CDR2: ENHRY, SYGVKD. The V end was cut by 4 bases, the J end by 5 bases, with 15 bases between. The CDR3 sequence is CAISGEGVKDQPQHF. In DNA form, the CDR3 reads TGTGCCATCAGTGGTGAGGGGGTAAAGGATCAGCCCCAGCATTTT.

The chain is built from TRBV10-2 and TRBJ1-1, with a weak D call TRBD1 (5 bases). This CDR3 spans 13 amino acids. Trimming took off 6 bases at V and 7 bases at J, with 15 bases between the two ends. Germline CDR1 is WSHSY and CDR2 is SAAADI. The CDR3 DNA reads TGCGCCAGCAGGGGGGGGATTGAGGGTGAAGCTTTCTTT. It codes for CASRGGIEGEAFF.

Details on this clone: The sample holds other DNA sequences that translate to the same CDR3. The CDR3 bases are TGTGCCTGGAGCCCGCCCGGAAACACCATATATTTT. Protein: CAWSPPGNTIYF. The chain combines TRBV30 with TRBJ1-3; unclear D gene. The V and J ends lost 3 bases and 4 bases respectively, with 7 bases between them. CDR1 and CDR2 from the germline V gene are GTSNPN and SVGIG (reference sequence). The CDR3 is 12 amino acids.

Worth noting for this clone: A junction end diverges from the germline sequence, so it may reflect a read error. This sequence joins TRBV5-6 and TRBJ2-2; D gene uncertain. Germline V lookup: CDR1 SGHDT, CDR2 YYEEEE. This CDR3 has 13 amino acids. This CDR3 reads CASSLMNSGELFF. CDR3 nucleotides: TGTGCCAGCAGCTTAATGAACAGCGGGGAGCTGTTTTTT.

V usage is TRBV28 and J usage is TRBJ1-4; D possibly corresponds to TRBD1 (5 bases). This CDR3 is 13 amino acids long. Germline V gene lookup returns CDR1 MDHEN and CDR2 SYDVKM. V lost 8 bases and J lost 4, with 11 bases in between. The CDR3 region is CASQGRINEKLFF. CDR3 nucleotides: TGTGCCAGCCAGGGACGGATTAATGAAAAACTGTTTTTT.

The chain has TRBV7-9 and TRBJ1-1; 8 nucleotides agree with TRBD1. The ends lost 4 bases at V and 9 bases at J; junction bases unmatched: 4. The CDR3 has 12 residues. CDR1 is SEHNR and CDR2 is FQNEAQ in the germline V gene (reference sequence). CDR3 sequence (DNA): TGTGCCAGCAGCTCTGACAGGGGCAAAGCTTTCTTT. This sequence encodes CASSSDRGKAFF.

The chain joins TRBV19 to TRBJ1-2; TRBD1 aligns across 9 bases. Germline V lookup: CDR1 LNHDA, CDR2 SQIVND (reference sequence). Germline trimming cut 7 bases from V and 8 bases from J; bases unmatched to any gene: 8. The CDR3 has 13 amino acids. The CDR3 region is CASNPGTGNGYTF. The CDR3 DNA follows: TGTGCCAGTAATCCCGGGACAGGGAACGGCTACACCTTC.

The chain combines TRBV23-1 with TRBJ1-5; the D gene is possibly TRBD1 (6 bases). TRBV23-1 counts as an open reading frame of uncertain function. The CDR3 is 20 amino acids. V was clipped by 5 bases and J by 0 bases, with 26 bases between them. The CDR3: CASSYFTPGHLVYSNQPQHF. CDR3 bases: TGCGCCAGCAGTTACTTTACACCGGGACATCTAGTTTATAGCAATCAGCCCCAGCATTTT.

This clone was found a few times. The rearrangement uses TRBV21-1 and TRBJ2-7. TRBV21-1 is designated a pseudogene. This CDR3 contains 15 residues. CDR3 residues: CASSTQVGIWDEQYF. The CDR3 region has the DNA TGTGCCAGCAGCACACAGGTCGGGATCTGGGACGAGCAGTACTTC.

The chain is built from TRBV6-1 and TRBJ2-7; TRBD1 aligns across 7 bases. The CDR3 contains 13 residues. V was clipped by 6 bases and J by 3 bases; unmatched bases: 5. Germline CDR1 MNHNS, CDR2 SASEGT. The CDR3 here is CASRTGPLYEQYF. The CDR3 DNA reads as TGTGCCAGCAGGACAGGGCCCCTCTACGAGCAGTACTTC.

In nucleotides, the CDR3 is TGTGCCAGCAGTTTAGCCGATAGGAACACTGAAGCTTTCTTT. Translation gives CASSLADRNTEAFF. The V gene is TRBV27, the J gene TRBJ1-1; D not certain. Trimming took off 2 bases at V and 1 base at J, with 8 bases between the two ends. CDR3 size: 14 residues. Germline CDR1 MNHEY, CDR2 SMNVEV (reference sequence).

This chain links TRBV19 with TRBJ2-3, with D perhaps TRBD1 (6 bases). Germline V gives CDR1 LNHDA, CDR2 SQIVND (reference sequence). This CDR3 contains 14 residues. Trimming took 3 bases from V and 5 from J, leaving 12 bases between them. Here the CDR3 reads CASSIGGGKDTQYF. The CDR3 bases are TGTGCCAGTAGTATTGGGGGCGGTAAAGATACGCAGTATTTT.

The genes are TRBV28 and TRBJ1-6; D not certain. Trimming removed 7 bases from V and 6 bases from J, with 10 bases in between. This CDR3 has 13 amino acids. Per germline, CDR1 MDHEN and CDR2 SYDVKM. The CDR3 nucleotides read TGTGCCAGCAAGGAGGAGCTTAATTCACCCCTCCACTTT. As protein: CASKEELNSPLHF.

This clone showed up just a few times. V and J are TRBV7-9 and TRBJ2-7, with a weak D call TRBD2 (6 bases). V gave up 3 bases and J gave up 0 bases, with 6 bases separating them. The CDR3 has 13 amino acids. The germline V gene has CDR1 SEHNR and CDR2 FQNEAQ (reference sequence). CDR3 coding DNA: TGTGCCAGCAGCTTCGGGAGCTCCTACGAGCAGTACTTC. Translating gives CASSFGSSYEQYF.

J is TRBJ1-2 and V is TRBV9; D remains ambiguous. The CDR3 spans 13 residues. The V end was cut by 0 bases, the J end by 4 bases, with 7 bases between. Germline CDR1 SGDLS, CDR2 YYNGEE. The CDR3 loop reads CASSVEAFYGYTF. CDR3 nucleotides: TGTGCCAGCAGCGTAGAGGCATTCTATGGCTACACCTTC.

The chain combines TRBV5-6 with TRBJ1-6; TRBD1 might be the D (6 bases). Germline assignment: CDR1 SGHDT and CDR2 YYEEEE. V lost 5 bases and J 9 bases, leaving 18 bases between the germline ends. This CDR3 contains 15 residues. CDR3 in amino acids: CASRWTAGFGSPLHF. CDR3 nucleotide sequence: TGTGCCAGCAGATGGACAGCAGGGTTTGGTTCACCCCTCCACTTT.

The V and J genes are TRBV5-1 and TRBJ2-2, with 8 positions matching TRBD1. V was pared by 0 bases and J by 4 bases, with 5 bases of the junction left unmatched. This CDR3 has 16 amino acids. Germline CDR1 is SGHRS and CDR2 is YFSETQ. The CDR3 is CASSLAEQGGTGELFF. The DNA for the CDR3 is TGCGCCAGCAGCTTGGCCGAACAGGGGGGCACCGGGGAGCTGTTTTTT.

The chain carries TRBV6-6 and TRBJ1-5; no firm D call. Germline V gives CDR1 MNHNY, CDR2 SVGAGI (reference sequence). V dropped 7 bases and J dropped 4 bases, with 11 bases sitting between them. The CDR3 has 13 amino acids. This chain's CDR3 is CASISLGNQPQHF. CDR3 coding DNA: TGTGCCAGCATCTCACTGGGGAATCAGCCCCAGCATTTT.

The genes are TRBV5-1 and TRBJ2-2, with D unclear. V gave up 5 bases and J gave up 4 bases, with 9 bases separating them. This CDR3 is built from 13 residues. The V gene's germline CDR1 is SGHRS and CDR2 YFSETQ. The CDR3 spells CASRSDGTGELFF. CDR3 DNA sequence: TGCGCCAGCAGGTCGGACGGCACCGGGGAGCTGTTTTTT.